A single sample is the source of the 3 T cell receptor beta chains below, sequenced in a study of cytomegalovirus exposure and HLA in healthy donors. Primers for the PCR totalled 60 Vbeta and 13 Jbeta. Assay used: immunoSEQ multiplex PCR; TCRdb lists only in-frame clones, some missing. This repertoire includes about 67,000 clones. The sample consisted of PBMCs. Receptors originate from a man aged 25 to 40 in good health and CMV-seropositive.

The chain links TRBV5-6 to TRBJ1-2; no reliable D call. The germline V gene has CDR1 SGHDT and CDR2 YYEEEE. Trimming removed 2 bases at V and 6 bases at J, with 11 bases between. The CDR3 has 13 residues. The CDR3 here is CASSFGVTHGYTF. In DNA form, the CDR3 reads TGTGCCAGCAGCTTCGGGGTCACCCATGGCTACACCTTC.

The chain couples TRBV5-6 to TRBJ2-7; TRBD1 might be the D (5 bases). Trimming left V 1 base short and J 2 bases short, with 13 bases between. Looked up from germline, CDR1 is SGHDT and CDR2 is YYEEEE. The length of the CDR3 is 15 residues. DNA of the CDR3: TGTGCCAGCAGCTTGAGGATGACAGTAGCCTACGAGCAGTACTTC. It yields the protein CASSLRMTVAYEQYF.

V gene TRBV30 combines with J gene TRBJ2-2; the match to TRBD1 covers 8 bases. Per germline, CDR1 GTSNPN and CDR2 SVGIG (reference sequence). The ends lost 5 bases at V and 0 bases at J; junction bases unmatched: 2. The length of the CDR3 is 14 residues. CDR3 nucleotides: TGTGCCTGGTCGACAGGGGCGAACACCGGGGAGCTGTTTTTT. It codes for CAWSTGANTGELFF.